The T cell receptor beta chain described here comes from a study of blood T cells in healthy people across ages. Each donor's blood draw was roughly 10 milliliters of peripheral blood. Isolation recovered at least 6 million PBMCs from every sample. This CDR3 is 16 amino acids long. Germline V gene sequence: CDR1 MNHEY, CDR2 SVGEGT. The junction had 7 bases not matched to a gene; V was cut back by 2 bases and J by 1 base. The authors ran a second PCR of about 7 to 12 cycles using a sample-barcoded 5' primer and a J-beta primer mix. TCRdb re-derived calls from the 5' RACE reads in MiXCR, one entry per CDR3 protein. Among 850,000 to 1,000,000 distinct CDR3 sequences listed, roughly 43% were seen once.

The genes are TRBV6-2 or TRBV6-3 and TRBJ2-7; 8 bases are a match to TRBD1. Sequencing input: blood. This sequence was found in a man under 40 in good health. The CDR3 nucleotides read TGTGCCAGCAGTTACAGTCCGGACAGGGAGTCCTACGAGCAGTACTTC. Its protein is CASSYSPDRESYEQYF.